These T cell receptor beta chains were read from a single sample in a study of T cell repertoires in aging, cancer and after chemotherapy. Via MiXCR, TCRdb re-called the multiplex PCR reads, giving one row per CDR3 protein. The sample gives 2,000 to 2,500 distinct CDR3 sequences, nearly 20% of which show up once; approximately 7.6% is in the top ten. The source material was blood. The source is a human donor with a solid tumor. The CDR3 runs from the conserved cysteine through the conserved F or W. The D gene is left open where the match is weak. The size field is filled for only some rows; it gives once, few, many or a size class.

d_gene,j_gene,v_gene,abundance,CDR3nt,CDR3aa
TRBD1,TRBJ2-2,TRBV12-3/TRBV12-4,medium-sized,TGTGCCAGCATTTCTGACAGGGCCTTGACCGGGGAGCTGTTTTTT,CASISDRALTGELFF
TRBD1,TRBJ1-6,TRBV7-9,-,TGTGCCAGCAGCTTGGCAGGGGGCGGTTCACCCCTCCACTTT,CASSLAGGGSPLHF
TRBD1,TRBJ2-5,TRBV5-4,medium-sized,TGTGCCAGCATGCAGGACAGGGCACGGGAGACCCAGTACTTC,CASMQDRARETQYF
-,TRBJ1-2,TRBV4-1,medium-sized,TGCGCCAGCAGCCAAGAAGTAGGGGCGTACTACGGCTACACCTTC,CASSQEVGAYYGYTF
TRBD1,TRBJ2-7,TRBV7-2,-,TGTGCCAGCAGCGCTGGGACAGGGGGCGAGCAGTACTTC,CASSAGTGGEQYF
-,TRBJ1-1,TRBV4-2,few,TGTGCCAGCAGCCAAGAGCCAGCCATGAACACTGAAGCTTTCTTT,CASSQEPAMNTEAFF
-,TRBJ2-5,TRBV5-4,medium-sized,TGTGCCAGCAGCTTGAGGGCAGAGCAAGAGACCCAGTACTTC,CASSLRAEQETQYF
TRBD2,TRBJ2-1,TRBV29-1,large,TGCAGCGTTGATTCCGGGAGGGGTGAGCAGTTCTTC,CSVDSGRGEQFF
-,TRBJ1-5,TRBV19,large,TGTGCCAGTAGGGCGAGGGGCGTGGGTCAGCCCCAGCATTTT,CASRARGVGQPQHF
TRBD2,TRBJ2-5,TRBV5-5,medium-sized,TGTGCCAGCAGCTTTGACATAGGACTAGTGTTTGGGTCCCAGTACTTC,CASSFDIGLVFGSQYF
-,TRBJ2-1,TRBV2,few,TGTGCCAGCAGTGAGATAACTTACAATGAGCAGTTCTTC,CASSEITYNEQFF
TRBD1,TRBJ1-5,TRBV20-1,medium-sized,TGCAGTGCTAGAGGGGGACAGGGTGAAGGTCAGCCCCAGCATTTT,CSARGGQGEGQPQHF
-,TRBJ1-1,TRBV5-6,-,TGCGCCAGCAGCTCTCCGGGGACTGAAGCTTTCTTT,CASSSPGTEAFF
-,TRBJ1-4,TRBV4-3,-,TGCGCCAGCAGCCAAGAAGAAAAACTGTTTTTT,CASSQEEKLFF
TRBD1,TRBJ1-2,TRBV19,once,TGTGCCAGTAGTATGTGGACAGGAAATCGGTCCCCCCTTAGTTCGTTCTACACCTTC,CASSMWTGNRSPLSSFYTF
TRBD2,TRBJ2-3,TRBV20-1,medium-sized,TGCAGTGCTAGAGATCCGGGACTAGCGATAGCAGATACGCAGTATTTT,CSARDPGLAIADTQYF